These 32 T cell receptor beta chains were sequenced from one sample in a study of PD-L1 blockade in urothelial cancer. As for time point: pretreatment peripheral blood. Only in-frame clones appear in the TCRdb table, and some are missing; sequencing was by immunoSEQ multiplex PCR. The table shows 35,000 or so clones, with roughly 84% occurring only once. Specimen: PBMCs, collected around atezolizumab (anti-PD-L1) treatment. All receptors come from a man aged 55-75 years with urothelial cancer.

CDR3 bases: TGTGCCAGCAGACGGAGCGGGACGGACGAGCAGTACTTC. The encoded protein is CASRRSGTDEQYF. The chain couples TRBV25-1 to TRBJ2-7; TRBD2 matches at 7 bases. Germline V CDR1 and CDR2: MGHDK, SYGVNS. This CDR3 contains 13 residues. J gave up 5 bases and V 6 bases, and 7 bases lay outside the gene matches.

CDR3 protein: CASSTTSGDEQFF. DNA for the CDR3: TGTGCCAGCAGCACCACCTCAGGGGATGAGCAGTTCTTC. The J gene is TRBJ2-1, the V gene TRBV5-5; perhaps TRBD1 as D (6 bases). The length of the CDR3 is 13 residues. The germline V gene has CDR1 SGHKS and CDR2 YYEKEE (reference sequence). V was trimmed by 4 bases and J by 8 bases, leaving 13 bases between them.

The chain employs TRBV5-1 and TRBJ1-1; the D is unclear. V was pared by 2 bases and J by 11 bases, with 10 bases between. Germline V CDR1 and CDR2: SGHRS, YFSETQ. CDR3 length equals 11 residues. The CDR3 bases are TGCGCCAGCAGCTTAGGGAGAGAGGCTTTCTTT. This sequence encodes CASSLGREAFF.

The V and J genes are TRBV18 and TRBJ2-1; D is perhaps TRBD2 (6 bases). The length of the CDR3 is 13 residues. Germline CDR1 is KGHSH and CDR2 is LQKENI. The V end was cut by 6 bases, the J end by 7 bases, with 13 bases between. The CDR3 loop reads CASSGGNDNEQFF. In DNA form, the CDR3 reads TGTGCCAGCTCCGGCGGGAATGATAATGAGCAGTTCTTC.

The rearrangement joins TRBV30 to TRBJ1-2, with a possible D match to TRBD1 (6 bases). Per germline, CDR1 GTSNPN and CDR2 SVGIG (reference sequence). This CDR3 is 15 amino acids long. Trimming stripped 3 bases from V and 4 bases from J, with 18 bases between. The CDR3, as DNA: TGTGCCTGGAGCCCGAACGAACAGGGTCTCTATGGCTACACCTTC. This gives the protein CAWSPNEQGLYGYTF.

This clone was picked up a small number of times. CDR3 nucleotides: TGCGCCAGCAAATCGGGGGACACCGGGGAGCTGTTTTTT. This translates into CASKSGDTGELFF. This chain joins TRBV10-1 and TRBJ2-2, with D possibly TRBD2 on 6 matching bases. Trimming pared 7 bases from V and 3 bases from J, leaving 9 bases between. The length of the CDR3 is 13 residues. Germline CDR1 reads WNHNN; CDR2 reads SYGVQD (reference sequence).

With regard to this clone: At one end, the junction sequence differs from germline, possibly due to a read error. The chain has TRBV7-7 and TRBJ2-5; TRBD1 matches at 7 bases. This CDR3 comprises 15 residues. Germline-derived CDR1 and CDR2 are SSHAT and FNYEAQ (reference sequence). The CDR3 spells CASSLGQYGIETQYF. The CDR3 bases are TGTGCTAGCAGCTTGGGACAGTATGGGATAGAGACCCAGTACTTC.

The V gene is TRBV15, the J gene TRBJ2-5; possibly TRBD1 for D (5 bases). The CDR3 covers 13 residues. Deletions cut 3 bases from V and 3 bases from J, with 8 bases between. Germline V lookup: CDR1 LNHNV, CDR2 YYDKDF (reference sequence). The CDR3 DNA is TGTGCCACCAGCAGGGGGCGCAAAGAGACCCAGTACTTC. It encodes CATSRGRKETQYF. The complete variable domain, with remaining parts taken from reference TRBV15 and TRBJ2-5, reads DAMVIQNPRYQVTQFGKPVTLSCSQTLNHNVMYWYQQKSSQAPKLLFHYYDKDFNNEADTPDNFQSRRPNTSFCFLDIRSPGLGDTAMYLCATSRGRKETQYFGPGTRLLVL.

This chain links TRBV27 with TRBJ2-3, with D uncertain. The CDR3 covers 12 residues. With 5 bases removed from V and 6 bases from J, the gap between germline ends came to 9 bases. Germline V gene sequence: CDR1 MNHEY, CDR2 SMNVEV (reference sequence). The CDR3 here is CASSPPLDTQYF. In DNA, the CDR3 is TGTGCCAGCAGTCCCCCCCTTGATACGCAGTATTTT.

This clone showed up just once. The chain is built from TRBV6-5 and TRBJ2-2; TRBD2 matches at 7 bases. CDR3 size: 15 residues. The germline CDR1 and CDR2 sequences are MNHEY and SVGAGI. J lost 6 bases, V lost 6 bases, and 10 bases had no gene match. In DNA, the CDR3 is TGTGCCAGCAGACTTACCGGACTAGTTGCCGGGGAGCTGTTTTTT. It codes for CASRLTGLVAGELFF.

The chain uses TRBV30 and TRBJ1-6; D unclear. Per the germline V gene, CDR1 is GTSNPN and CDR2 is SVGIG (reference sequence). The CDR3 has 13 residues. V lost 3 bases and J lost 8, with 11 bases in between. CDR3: CAWRIGWDSPLHF. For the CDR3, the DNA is TGTGCCTGGAGGATCGGGTGGGATTCACCCCTCCACTTT.

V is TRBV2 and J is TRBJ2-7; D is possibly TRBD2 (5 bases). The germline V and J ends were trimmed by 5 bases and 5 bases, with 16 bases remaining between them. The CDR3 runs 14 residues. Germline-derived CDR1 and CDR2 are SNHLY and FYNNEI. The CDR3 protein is CASSPPHWGDEQYF. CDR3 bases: TGTGCCAGCAGTCCCCCCCACTGGGGAGACGAGCAGTACTTC. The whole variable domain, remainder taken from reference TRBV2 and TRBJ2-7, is EPEVTQTPSHQVTQMGQEVILRCVPISNHLYFYWYRQILGQKVEFLVSFYNNEISEKSEIFDDQFSVERPDGSNFTLKIRSTKLEDSAMYFCASSPPHWGDEQYFGPGTRLTVT.

The CDR3 loop reads CASSPDSSGANVLTF. The CDR3 DNA is TGCGCCAGCAGTCCAGACAGCTCTGGGGCCAACGTCCTGACTTTC. V and J are TRBV5-1 and TRBJ2-6; D is possibly TRBD1 (5 bases). The CDR3 spans 15 residues. Trimming removed 5 bases from V and 0 bases from J, with 9 bases in between. Germline V gives CDR1 SGHRS, CDR2 YFSETQ. Drawing the rest from reference TRBV5-1 and TRBJ2-6, the complete variable domain is KAGVTQTPRYLIKTRGQQVTLSCSPISGHRSVSWYQQTPGQGLQFLFEYFSETQRNKGNFPGRFSGRQFSNSRSEMNVSTLELGDSALYLCASSPDSSGANVLTFGAGSRLTVL.

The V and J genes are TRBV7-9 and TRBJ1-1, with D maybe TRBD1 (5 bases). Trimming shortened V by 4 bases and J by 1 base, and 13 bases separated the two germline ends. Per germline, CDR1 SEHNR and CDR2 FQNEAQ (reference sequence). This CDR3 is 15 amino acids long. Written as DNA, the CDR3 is TGTGCCAGCAGCTCAATAGCCGGACAGAACACTGAAGCTTTCTTT. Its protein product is CASSSIAGQNTEAFF.

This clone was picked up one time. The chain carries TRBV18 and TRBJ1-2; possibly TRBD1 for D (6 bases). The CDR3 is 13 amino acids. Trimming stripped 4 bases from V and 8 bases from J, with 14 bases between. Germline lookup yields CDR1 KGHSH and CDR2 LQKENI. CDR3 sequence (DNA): TGTGCCAGCTCACACAAACAGGGAGAAGGCTACACCTTC. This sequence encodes CASSHKQGEGYTF.

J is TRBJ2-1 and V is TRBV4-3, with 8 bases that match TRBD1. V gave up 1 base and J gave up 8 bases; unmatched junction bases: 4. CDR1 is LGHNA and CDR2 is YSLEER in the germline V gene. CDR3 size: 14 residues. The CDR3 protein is CASSQGTGSDEQFF. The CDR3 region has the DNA TGCGCCAGCAGCCAAGGGACAGGGAGCGATGAGCAGTTCTTC.

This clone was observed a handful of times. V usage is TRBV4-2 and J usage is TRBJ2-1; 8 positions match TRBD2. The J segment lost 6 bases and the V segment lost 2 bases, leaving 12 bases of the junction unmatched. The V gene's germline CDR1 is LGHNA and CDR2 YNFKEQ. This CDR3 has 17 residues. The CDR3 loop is CASSQLSAGGFLNEQFF. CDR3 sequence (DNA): TGTGCCAGCAGCCAATTATCGGCGGGAGGCTTCCTCAATGAGCAGTTCTTC.

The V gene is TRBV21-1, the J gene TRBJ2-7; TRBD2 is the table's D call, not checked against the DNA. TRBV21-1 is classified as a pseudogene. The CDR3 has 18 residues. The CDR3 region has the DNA TGTGCCAGCAGCAATATAAATTTCGGTGGTCACGAGATCTACGAGCAGTACTTC. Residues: CASSNINFGGHEIYEQYF.

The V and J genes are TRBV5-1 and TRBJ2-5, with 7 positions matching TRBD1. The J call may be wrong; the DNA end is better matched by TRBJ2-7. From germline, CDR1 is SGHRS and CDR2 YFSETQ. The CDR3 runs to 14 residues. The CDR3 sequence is CASSDRELSYEQYF. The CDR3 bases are TGCGCCAGCAGCGACAGGGAACTATCTTACGAGCAGTACTTC.

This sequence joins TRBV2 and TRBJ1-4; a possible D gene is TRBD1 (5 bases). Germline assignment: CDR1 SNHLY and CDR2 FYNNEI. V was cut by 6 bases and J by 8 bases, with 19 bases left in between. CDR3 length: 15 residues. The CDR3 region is CASRKLGGGREKLFF. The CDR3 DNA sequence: TGTGCCAGCAGGAAGCTCGGGGGGGGTAGGGAAAAACTGTTTTTT.

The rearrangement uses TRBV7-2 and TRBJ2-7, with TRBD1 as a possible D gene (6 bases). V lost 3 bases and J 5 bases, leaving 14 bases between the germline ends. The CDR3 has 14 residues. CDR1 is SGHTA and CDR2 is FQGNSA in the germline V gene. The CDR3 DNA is TGTGCCAGCAGCTTCAAACAGGGTAGCGACGAGCAGTACTTC. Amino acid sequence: CASSFKQGSDEQYF.

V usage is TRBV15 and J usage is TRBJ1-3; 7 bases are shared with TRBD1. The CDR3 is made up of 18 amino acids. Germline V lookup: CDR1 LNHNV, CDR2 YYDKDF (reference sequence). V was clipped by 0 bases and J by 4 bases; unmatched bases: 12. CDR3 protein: CATSRDLRYDRAGNTIYF. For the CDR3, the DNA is TGTGCCACCAGCAGAGACCTCCGGTATGACAGGGCCGGAAACACCATATATTTT.

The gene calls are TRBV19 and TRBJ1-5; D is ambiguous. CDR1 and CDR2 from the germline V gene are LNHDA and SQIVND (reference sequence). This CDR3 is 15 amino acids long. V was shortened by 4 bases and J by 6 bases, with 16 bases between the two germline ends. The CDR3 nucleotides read TGTGCCAGTAGTACCCGGTCCCTTGGCGGTCAGCCCCAGCATTTT. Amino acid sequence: CASSTRSLGGQPQHF.

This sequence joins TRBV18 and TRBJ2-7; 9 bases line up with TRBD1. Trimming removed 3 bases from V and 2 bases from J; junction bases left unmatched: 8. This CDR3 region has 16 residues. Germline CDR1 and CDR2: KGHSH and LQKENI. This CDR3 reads CASSPTGGRRAYEQYF. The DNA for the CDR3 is TGTGCCAGCTCACCTACAGGGGGCCGGAGGGCCTACGAGCAGTACTTC.

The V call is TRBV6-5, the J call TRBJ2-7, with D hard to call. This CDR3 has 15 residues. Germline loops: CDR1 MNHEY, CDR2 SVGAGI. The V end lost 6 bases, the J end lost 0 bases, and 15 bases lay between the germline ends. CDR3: CASRLVGVSSYEQYF. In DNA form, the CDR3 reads TGTGCCAGCAGGCTCGTTGGTGTTAGCTCCTACGAGCAGTACTTC.

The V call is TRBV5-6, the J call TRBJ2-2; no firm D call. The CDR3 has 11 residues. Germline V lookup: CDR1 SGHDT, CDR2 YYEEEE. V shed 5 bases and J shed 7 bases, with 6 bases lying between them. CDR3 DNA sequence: TGTGCCAGCAGTTCAGTCGGGGAGCTGTTTTTT. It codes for CASSSVGELFF.

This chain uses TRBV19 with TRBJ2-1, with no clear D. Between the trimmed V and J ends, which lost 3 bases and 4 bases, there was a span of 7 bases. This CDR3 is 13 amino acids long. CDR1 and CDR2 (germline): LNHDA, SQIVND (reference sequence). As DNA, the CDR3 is TGTGCCAGTAGTATCGACACTTACAATGAGCAGTTCTTC. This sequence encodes CASSIDTYNEQFF.

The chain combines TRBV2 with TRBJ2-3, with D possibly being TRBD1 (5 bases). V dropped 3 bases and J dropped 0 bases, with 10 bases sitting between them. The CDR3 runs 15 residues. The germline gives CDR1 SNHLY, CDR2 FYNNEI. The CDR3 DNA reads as TGTGCCAGCAGTGACCGACAGTTTAGCACAGATACGCAGTATTTT. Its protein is CASSDRQFSTDTQYF. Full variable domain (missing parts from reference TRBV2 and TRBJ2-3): EPEVTQTPSHQVTQMGQEVILRCVPISNHLYFYWYRQILGQKVEFLVSFYNNEISEKSEIFDDQFSVERPDGSNFTLKIRSTKLEDSAMYFCASSDRQFSTDTQYFGPGTRLTVL.

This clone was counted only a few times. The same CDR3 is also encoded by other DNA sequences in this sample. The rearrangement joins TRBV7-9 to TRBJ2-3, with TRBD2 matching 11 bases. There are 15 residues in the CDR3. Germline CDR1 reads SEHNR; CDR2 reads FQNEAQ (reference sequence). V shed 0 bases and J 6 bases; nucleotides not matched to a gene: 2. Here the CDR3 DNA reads TGTGCCAGCAGCTTAGCGACTAGCGGGACGGATACGCAGTATTTT. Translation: CASSLATSGTDTQYF.

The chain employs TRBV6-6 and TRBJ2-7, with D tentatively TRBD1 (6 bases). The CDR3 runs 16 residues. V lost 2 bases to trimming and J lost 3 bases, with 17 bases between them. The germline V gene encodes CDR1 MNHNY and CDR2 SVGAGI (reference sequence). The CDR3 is CASSYPPGVGGYEQYF. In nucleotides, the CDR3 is TGTGCCAGCAGTTACCCGCCAGGGGTTGGAGGCTACGAGCAGTACTTC.

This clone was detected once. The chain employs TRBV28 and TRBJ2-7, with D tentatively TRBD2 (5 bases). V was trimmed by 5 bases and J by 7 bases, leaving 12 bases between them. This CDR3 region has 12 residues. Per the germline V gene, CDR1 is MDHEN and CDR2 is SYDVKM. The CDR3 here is CASSRGLSEQYF. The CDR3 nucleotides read TGTGCCAGCAGTCGAGGGTTGAGTGAGCAGTACTTC.

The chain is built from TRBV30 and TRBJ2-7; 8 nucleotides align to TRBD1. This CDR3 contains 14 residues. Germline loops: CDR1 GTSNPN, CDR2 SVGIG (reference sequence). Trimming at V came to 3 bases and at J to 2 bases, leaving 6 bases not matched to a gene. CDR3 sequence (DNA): TGTGCCTGGAGGGCTGGCAGGGGGCCCTACGAGCAGTACTTC. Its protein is CAWRAGRGPYEQYF.